These 23 T cell receptor beta chains share one sample of origin, sequenced in a study of blood T cell repertoires in COVID-19. The protocol was immunoSEQ multiplex PCR, while the TCRdb copy is restricted to in-frame clones and leaves out a portion. The sample records hundreds of thousands of clones, more than 60% being singletons. The sample consisted of peripheral blood. The receptors derive from a woman in her 40s with active or convalescent COVID-19.

This chain uses TRBV6-1 with TRBJ2-6, with TRBD2 as a possible D gene (6 bases). The CDR3 is 15 residues long. V lost 1 base, J lost 4 bases, and 8 bases lay in between. Germline CDR1 MNHNS, CDR2 SASEGT. CDR3: CASSEGDSGANVLTF. CDR3 sequence (DNA): TGTGCCAGCAGTGAAGGGGACTCCGGGGCCAACGTCCTGACTTTC.

The chain employs TRBV2 and TRBJ2-3, with TRBD2 matching over 10 bases. With 5 bases clipped from V and 9 bases from J, the junction kept 11 bases outside the gene matches. Germline assignment: CDR1 SNHLY and CDR2 FYNNEI. The CDR3 loop spans 15 amino acids. The CDR3 region is CASSISGGAGGTQYF. CDR3 DNA: TGTGCCAGCAGTATAAGCGGGGGGGCCGGTGGGACGCAGTATTTT.

The V and J genes are TRBV14 and TRBJ1-6; 10 positions agree with TRBD1. This CDR3 is built from 16 residues. Germline-derived CDR1 and CDR2 are SGHDN and FVKESK. Unmatched junction bases numbered 7, after V lost 1 base and J lost 10 bases. This CDR3 reads CASSQGGDRGLSPLHF. The CDR3, as DNA: TGTGCCAGCAGCCAAGGGGGGGACAGGGGCCTCTCACCCCTCCACTTT.

J is TRBJ2-6 and V is TRBV28, with D maybe TRBD2 (5 bases). The CDR3 loop spans 15 amino acids. The V gene lost 3 bases and the J gene lost 1 base, with 7 bases spanning the gap. Germline-derived CDR1 and CDR2 are MDHEN and SYDVKM. CDR3 sequence (DNA): TGTGCCAGCAGTTTGCGGGCGTCTGGGGCCAACGTCCTGACTTTC. It specifies CASSLRASGANVLTF.

The J gene is TRBJ2-1, the V gene TRBV6-4, with D possibly being TRBD2 (5 bases). Trimming took off 3 bases at V and 4 bases at J, with 7 bases between the two ends. The length of the CDR3 is 13 residues. CDR1 is MRHNA, CDR2 SNTAGT, per germline. CDR3 nucleotide sequence: TGTGCCAGCAGTGAGAGACTATACAATGAGCAGTTCTTC. Its protein is CASSERLYNEQFF.

This chain links TRBV27 with TRBJ1-1; D call uncertain. V lost 3 bases and J 2 bases, leaving 10 bases between the germline ends. Germline CDR1 is MNHEY and CDR2 is SMNVEV (reference sequence). This CDR3 is built from 14 residues. The CDR3 bases are TGTGCCAGCAGTTTTGCGGGCGGAAACACTGAAGCTTTCTTT. This gives the protein CASSFAGGNTEAFF.

This clone was recorded once. The V call is TRBV5-4, the J call TRBJ1-2; maybe TRBD1 (5 bases). V lost 3 bases to trimming and J lost 2 bases, with 17 bases between them. The germline V gene has CDR1 SGHNT and CDR2 YYREEE (reference sequence). The CDR3 consists of 16 residues. The CDR3 sequence: CASSSLRQGDNYGYTF. DNA for the CDR3: TGTGCCAGCAGCTCTCTGAGGCAGGGTGACAACTATGGCTACACCTTC.

The rearrangement joins TRBV30 to TRBJ1-3; the D is unclear. The germline V and J ends were trimmed by 0 bases and 0 bases, with 9 bases remaining between them. CDR1 is GTSNPN and CDR2 is SVGIG in the germline V gene (reference sequence). The CDR3 has 15 residues. The CDR3 coding sequence is TGTGCCTGGAGTGTACTAAGGATCTCTGGAAACACCATATATTTT. It is translated as CAWSVLRISGNTIYF.

The chain links TRBV9 to TRBJ1-1, with 12 bases that match TRBD1. The CDR3 has 16 amino acids. V was pared by 4 bases and J by 3 bases, with 7 bases of the junction left unmatched. CDR1 is SGDLS and CDR2 is YYNGEE in the germline V gene. DNA of the CDR3: TGTGCCAGCAGCCCTGGGACAGGGGGCTACTACACTGAAGCTTTCTTT. It translates to CASSPGTGGYYTEAFF.

The chain joins TRBV27 to TRBJ1-5; D is possibly TRBD1 (6 bases). The germline CDR1 and CDR2 sequences are MNHEY and SMNVEV (reference sequence). Trimming took off 3 bases at V and 2 bases at J, with 11 bases between the two ends. This CDR3 comprises 15 residues. The CDR3 coding sequence is TGTGCCAGCAGTTTCGGGGGGCTCGGCAATCAGCCCCAGCATTTT. This codes for CASSFGGLGNQPQHF.

The chain couples TRBV4-1 to TRBJ2-1; 11 positions match TRBD2. The CDR3 covers 17 residues. Trimming took 3 bases from V and 8 from J; bases not matched to a gene: 12. The germline V gene encodes CDR1 MGHRA and CDR2 YSYEKL. The CDR3 protein is CASSHLGVAGGPYEQFF. CDR3 DNA: TGCGCCAGCAGCCACCTCGGGGTAGCGGGGGGGCCCTATGAGCAGTTCTTC.

This clone has just a few counts. Written as DNA, the CDR3 is TGCGCCAGTAGACAGGGGGCAAATAACGTCCAAGAGACCCAGTACTTC. As protein: CASRQGANNVQETQYF. The chain has TRBV5-1 and TRBJ2-5; 10 positions agree with TRBD1. The V gene's germline CDR1 is SGHRS and CDR2 YFSETQ. The length of the CDR3 is 16 residues. The V segment lost 8 bases and the J segment 1 base; nucleotides outside the gene matches: 11.

Written as DNA, the CDR3 is TGTGCCAGCAACCCAAGCGGACCTTATGGCTACACCTTC. Residues: CASNPSGPYGYTF. The rearrangement joins TRBV7-9 to TRBJ1-2; unclear D gene. V shed 7 bases and J shed 5 bases, with 14 bases lying between them. Germline V gene data show CDR1 as SEHNR and CDR2 as FQNEAQ (reference sequence). This CDR3 has 13 residues.

As for this clone: Other DNA variants within this sample encode the same CDR3. The chain couples TRBV28 to TRBJ1-2; D perhaps matches TRBD1 (6 bases). The V end lost 6 bases, the J end lost 7 bases, and 12 bases lay between the germline ends. The CDR3 loop spans 12 amino acids. CDR1 and CDR2 (germline): MDHEN, SYDVKM. The CDR3 nucleotides are TGTGCCAGCAGGCAGGGAGGGGGTGGCTACACCTTC. Translated, it gives CASRQGGGGYTF.

V gene TRBV29-1 combines with J gene TRBJ2-3; the match to TRBD1 covers 9 bases. Unmatched junction bases numbered 13, after V lost 7 bases and J lost 5 bases. The germline gives CDR1 SQVTM, CDR2 ANQGSEA. The CDR3 is made up of 15 amino acids. The CDR3 is CSASRGTGNGDTQYF. For the CDR3, the DNA is TGCAGCGCATCCCGGGGGACAGGGAATGGAGATACGCAGTATTTT.

V and J are TRBV19 and TRBJ1-2, with unresolved D. CDR1 and CDR2 from the germline V gene are LNHDA and SQIVND (reference sequence). The V gene lost 3 bases and the J gene lost 4 bases, with 12 bases spanning the gap. This CDR3 comprises 14 residues. In DNA form, the CDR3 reads TGTGCCAGTAGTATCCCGTCTCGGAGCTATGGCTACACCTTC. Translating it yields CASSIPSRSYGYTF.

As concerns this clone: The same CDR3 is also encoded by other DNA sequences in this sample. V is TRBV28 and J is TRBJ2-1; TRBD2 aligns across 12 bases. The CDR3 loop spans 16 amino acids. From germline, CDR1 is MDHEN and CDR2 SYDVKM. V gave up 4 bases and J gave up 4 bases; unmatched junction bases: 5. The CDR3 DNA follows: TGTGCCAGCAGTTCGCTAGCGGGGGGGCCTTACAATGAGCAGTTCTTC. This encodes CASSSLAGGPYNEQFF.

This clone was seen a handful of times. The chain combines TRBV29-1 with TRBJ2-3, with 9 bases matching TRBD1. This CDR3 region has 14 residues. V was clipped by 4 bases and J by 4 bases; unmatched bases: 6. Germline CDR1 is SQVTM and CDR2 is ANQGSEA. CDR3 bases: TGCAGCGTTGTCCCCGGGACAGGGCCAGATACGCAGTATTTT. Its translation: CSVVPGTGPDTQYF.

The chain is built from TRBV5-1 and TRBJ2-2, with D possibly being TRBD1 (6 bases). Germline CDR1 and CDR2: SGHRS and YFSETQ. The CDR3 covers 14 residues. V shed 4 bases and J shed 5 bases, with 12 bases lying between them. The CDR3 region is CASSARGSTGELFF. As DNA, the CDR3 is TGCGCCAGCAGCGCGAGGGGGAGTACCGGGGAGCTGTTTTTT.

This clone was seen more than once but under ten times. The chain carries TRBV12-3 or TRBV12-4 and TRBJ2-1; no reliable D call. The CDR3 loop spans 11 amino acids. Trimming pared 5 bases from V and 7 bases from J, leaving 6 bases between. CDR3 nucleotides: TGTGCCAGCAGTGAACTTAATGAGCAGTTCTTC. Amino acids: CASSELNEQFF.

As for this clone: Other DNA sequences of this sample code for an identical CDR3. V and J are TRBV27 and TRBJ2-1; TRBD1 is a possible D gene (6 bases). Deletions cut 0 bases from V and 4 bases from J, with 7 bases between. CDR3 length equals 14 residues. Germline V gene data show CDR1 as MNHEY and CDR2 as SMNVEV (reference sequence). The CDR3 DNA is TGTGCCAGCAGTTTATCCAGGGGTTACAATGAGCAGTTCTTC. It specifies CASSLSRGYNEQFF.

The chain employs TRBV27 and TRBJ2-1; 9 nucleotides agree with TRBD2. The J segment lost 2 bases and the V segment lost 0 bases, leaving 11 bases of the junction unmatched. The CDR3 runs to 19 residues. Germline CDR1 reads MNHEY; CDR2 reads SMNVEV (reference sequence). CDR3 residues: CASSLSRVAGEKTYNEQFF. CDR3 in DNA: TGTGCCAGCAGTTTATCGCGCGTAGCGGGGGAGAAAACCTACAATGAGCAGTTCTTC.

V usage is TRBV5-4 and J usage is TRBJ2-6; maybe TRBD1 (5 bases). Germline V gives CDR1 SGHNT, CDR2 YYREEE (reference sequence). CDR3 length equals 15 residues. Deletions cut 4 bases from V and 0 bases from J, with 8 bases between. CDR3 in amino acids: CASSPDSSGANVLTF. The CDR3 DNA sequence: TGTGCCAGCAGCCCAGACAGCTCTGGGGCCAACGTCCTGACTTTC.